This paragraph reports one T cell receptor (beta chain). Participants were aged roughly 18 to 89 years, lived in 20 to 25 US areas, and enrolled virtually. Participants' reported clinical history set cohort assignment. The source of the sample is a study of blood T cell repertoires in COVID-19. J gave up 2 bases and V 0 bases, and 5 bases lay outside the gene matches. Germline-derived CDR1 and CDR2 are KGHDR and SFDVKD. This CDR3 region has 17 residues. Here immunoSEQ multiplex PCR was the method, and the copy in TCRdb shows in-frame clones only, minus some. The sample holds 400,000 or so clones; over 75% are singletons and the top ten take approximately 1.2%.

J is TRBJ2-1 and V is TRBV24-1; 8 nucleotides line up with TRBD1. The sample consisted of PBMCs or T cells enriched from blood (not recorded which). This clonotype was sampled from a man aged 30-40 years who had recovered from COVID-19. The CDR3 coding sequence is TGTGCCACCAGTGATTTGCAAGGACAGGGAACCTACAATGAGCAGTTCTTC. Its translation is CATSDLQGQGTYNEQFF.